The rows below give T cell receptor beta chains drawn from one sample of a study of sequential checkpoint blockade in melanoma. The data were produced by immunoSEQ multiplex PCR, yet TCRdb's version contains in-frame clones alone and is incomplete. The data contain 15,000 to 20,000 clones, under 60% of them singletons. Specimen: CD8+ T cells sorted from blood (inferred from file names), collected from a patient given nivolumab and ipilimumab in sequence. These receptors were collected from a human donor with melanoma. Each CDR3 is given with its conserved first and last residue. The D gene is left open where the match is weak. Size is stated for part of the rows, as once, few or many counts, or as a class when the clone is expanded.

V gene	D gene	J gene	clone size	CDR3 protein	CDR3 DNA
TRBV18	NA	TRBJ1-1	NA	CASSPPWGEMNTEAFF	TGTGCCAGCTCACCACCGTGGGGGGAAATGAACACTGAAGCTTTCTTT
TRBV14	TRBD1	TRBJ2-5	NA	CASSYHRGIGETQYF	TGTGCCAGCAGCTATCACAGGGGAATTGGGGAGACCCAGTACTTC
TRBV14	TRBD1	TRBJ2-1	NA	CASSQDDRGRDEQFF	TGTGCCAGCAGCCAAGATGACAGGGGCAGGGATGAGCAGTTCTTC
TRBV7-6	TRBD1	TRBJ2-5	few	CASSPEGTGNQETQYF	TGTGCCAGCAGCCCAGAGGGGACAGGGAACCAAGAGACCCAGTACTTC
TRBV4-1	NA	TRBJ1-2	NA	CASGPLPQVSYGYTF	TGCGCCAGCGGCCCCCTACCCCAGGTCTCCTATGGCTACACCTTC
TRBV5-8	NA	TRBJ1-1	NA	CASSLYRVDTEAFF	TGTGCCAGCAGCTTGTACAGGGTGGACACTGAAGCTTTCTTT
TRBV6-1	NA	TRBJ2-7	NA	CASRPISSYEQYF	TGTGCCAGCAGGCCGATTAGCTCCTACGAGCAGTACTTC
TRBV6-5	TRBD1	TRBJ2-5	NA	CASSQLGGSAETQYF	TGTGCCAGCAGTCAACTAGGGGGCTCGGCAGAGACCCAGTACTTC
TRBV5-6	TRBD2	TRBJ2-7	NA	CASSQRRLAGEQYF	TGTGCCAGCAGCCAAAGACGACTAGCTGGGGAGCAGTACTTC
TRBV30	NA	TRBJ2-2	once	CAWDQDGELFF	TGTGCCTGGGACCAGGACGGGGAGCTGTTTTTT
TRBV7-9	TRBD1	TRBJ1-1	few	CASSDDRGENTEAFF	TGTGCCAGCAGCGACGACAGGGGCGAGAACACTGAAGCTTTCTTT
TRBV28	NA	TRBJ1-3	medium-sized	CASSLDTSSGNTIYF	TGTGCCAGCAGTTTAGACACGAGCTCTGGAAACACCATATATTTT
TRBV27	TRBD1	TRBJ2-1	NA	CASSLDRDSYNEQFF	TGTGCCAGCAGTTTGGACAGGGATTCCTACAATGAGCAGTTCTTC
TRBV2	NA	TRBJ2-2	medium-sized	CAITPGVGNTGELFF	TGTGCCATTACGCCCGGGGTGGGGAACACCGGGGAGCTGTTTTTT
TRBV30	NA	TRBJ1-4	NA	CAWSRSEKLFF	TGTGCCTGGAGTCGGAGTGAAAAACTGTTTTTT
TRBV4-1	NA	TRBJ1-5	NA	CASSQGWAGGNNQPQHF	TGCGCCAGCAGCCAGGGCTGGGCAGGAGGGAACAATCAGCCCCAGCATTTT
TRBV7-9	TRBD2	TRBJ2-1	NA	CASSLPGLAGGNNEQFF	TGTGCCAGCAGCTTACCTGGACTAGCGGGGGGAAACAATGAGCAGTTCTTC
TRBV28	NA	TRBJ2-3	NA	CASSKIADSTDTQYF	TGTGCCAGCAGTAAAATAGCGGATAGCACAGATACGCAGTATTTT
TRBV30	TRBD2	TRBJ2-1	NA	CAWKWGGGAGEQFF	TGTGCCTGGAAGTGGGGCGGGGGGGCCGGTGAGCAGTTCTTC
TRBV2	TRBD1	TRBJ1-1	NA	CASSDWTGLNTEAFF	TGTGCCAGCAGTGATTGGACAGGGCTGAACACTGAAGCTTTCTTT
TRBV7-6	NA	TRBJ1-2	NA	CASSPAMEGYGYTF	TGTGCCAGCAGCCCCGCTATGGAGGGCTATGGCTACACCTTC
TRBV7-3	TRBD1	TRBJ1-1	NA	CASSLRTGGNTEAFF	TGCGCCAGCAGCCTGAGGACAGGGGGGAACACTGAAGCTTTCTTT
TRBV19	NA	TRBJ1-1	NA	CASSKQGNTEAFF	TGTGCCAGTAGTAAACAGGGGAACACTGAAGCTTTCTTT
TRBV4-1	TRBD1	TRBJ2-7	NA	CASSSDRGPYEQYF	TGCGCCAGCAGCTCCGACAGGGGGCCCTACGAGCAGTACTTC
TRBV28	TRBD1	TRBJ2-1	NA	CASREPGQGDEQFF	TGTGCCAGCAGAGAACCGGGACAGGGGGATGAGCAGTTCTTC
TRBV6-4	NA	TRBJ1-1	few	CASSWGRQLPAFF	TGTGCCAGCAGTTGGGGCCGACAGTTGCCGGCTTTCTTT
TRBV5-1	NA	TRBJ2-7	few	CASSLGLRIGDEQYF	TGCGCCAGCAGCTTGGGACTCCGGATCGGTGACGAGCAGTACTTC
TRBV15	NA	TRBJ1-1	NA	CATGFLNTEAFF	TGTGCCACCGGTTTTCTAAACACTGAAGCTTTCTTT
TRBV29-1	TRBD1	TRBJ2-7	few	CSVEGYGQETYEQYF	TGCAGCGTTGAAGGGTACGGACAGGAGACCTACGAGCAGTACTTC
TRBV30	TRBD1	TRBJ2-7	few	CAWNRGIPYEQYF	TGTGCCTGGAACAGGGGTATCCCCTACGAGCAGTACTTC
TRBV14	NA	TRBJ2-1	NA	CASSQVPGAGYNEQFF	TGTGCCAGCAGCCAAGTTCCAGGGGCGGGTTACAATGAGCAGTTCTTC
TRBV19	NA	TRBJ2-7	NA	CASSPGTGGYEQYF	TGTGCCAGTAGTCCTGGGACTGGGGGATACGAGCAGTACTTC
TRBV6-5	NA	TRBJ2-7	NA	CASSQTRSYEQYF	TGTGCCAGCAGTCAGACGCGGTCCTACGAGCAGTACTTC
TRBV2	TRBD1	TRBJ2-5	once	CARSQGGRETQYF	TGTGCCAGGTCACAGGGGGGCAGGGAGACCCAGTACTTC
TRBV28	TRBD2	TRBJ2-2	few	CASSMPGTSGNTGELFF	TGTGCCAGCAGTATGCCCGGGACTAGCGGAAACACCGGGGAGCTGTTTTTT
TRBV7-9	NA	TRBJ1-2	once	CASSLGRSGGYTF	TGTGCCAGCAGCTTAGGCAGGTCCGGCGGCTACACCTTC
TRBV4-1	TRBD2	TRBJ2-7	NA	CASSPHTSGASYEQYF	TGCGCCAGCAGCCCGCACACTAGCGGAGCCTCCTACGAGCAGTACTTC
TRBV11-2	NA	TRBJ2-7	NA	CASSLTTRAYEQYF	TGTGCCAGCAGCTTAACAACACGTGCCTACGAGCAGTACTTC
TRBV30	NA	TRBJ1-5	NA	CAVATDNQPQHF	TGTGCTGTAGCGACGGACAATCAGCCCCAGCATTTT